This is a list of T cell receptor beta chains from one sample in a study of blood T cell repertoires in COVID-19. Clones were read by immunoSEQ multiplex PCR, and TCRdb kept only the in-frame ones, dropping some. The data show fewer than 400,000 clones, 89% seen once. Sequenced material: PBMCs or T cells enriched from blood (not recorded which). The receptors here all came from a man in his fifties or sixties who had recovered from COVID-19. Each CDR3 is given with its conserved first and last residue. Fields, in order: D gene, clone size, J gene, V gene, CDR3 DNA, CDR3 protein. D genes are given only for firm matches. The size field is filled for only some rows; it gives once, few, many or a size class.

>.|.|TRBJ2-3|TRBV5-1
TGCGCCAGCAGCGCGGGGAGCACAGATACGCAGTATTTT
CASSAGSTDTQYF
>.|.|TRBJ1-2|TRBV28
TGTGCCAGCAGCTCCACGCAGAATAACTATGGCTACACCTTC
CASSSTQNNYGYTF
>TRBD2|.|TRBJ2-1|TRBV7-3
TGTGCCAGCAGCCGAATAGCGGGAGTATACAATGAGCAGTTCTTC
CASSRIAGVYNEQFF
>.|.|TRBJ1-5|TRBV11-2
TGTGCCAGCAGCTTCAGGGATAGCAATCAGCCCCAGCATTTT
CASSFRDSNQPQHF
>TRBD1|.|TRBJ1-5|TRBV6-1
TGTGCCAGCAGTGAGCCGGGACAGACACCCCAGCATTTT
CASSEPGQTPQHF
>TRBD1|.|TRBJ1-2|TRBV11-2
TGTGCCAGCAGCTCTAGGACAGGGGCCAGTGGCTACACCTTC
CASSSRTGASGYTF
>.|once|TRBJ2-2|TRBV7-9
TGTGCCAGCAGCTTCGGGACTAACACCGGGGAGCTGTTTTTT
CASSFGTNTGELFF
>.|.|TRBJ1-5|TRBV2
TGTGCCAGCAGTGAAACGGGGGGTCAGCCCCAGCATTTT
CASSETGGQPQHF
>TRBD1|.|TRBJ1-6|TRBV27
TGTGCCAGCAGTCTACAGGGGTATAATTCACCCCTCCACTTT
CASSLQGYNSPLHF
>.|.|TRBJ2-7|TRBV5-1
TGCGCCAGCAGCTTGTGGCTCCAAGACGAGCAGTACTTC
CASSLWLQDEQYF
>TRBD1|.|TRBJ1-3|TRBV10-3
TGTGCCATCAGTGGGCAGGGGGCGCGTGGAAACACCATATATTTT
CAISGQGARGNTIYF
>.|.|TRBJ1-3|TRBV3-1/TRBV3-2
TGTGCCAGCAGCCCCAGGGGTTCTGGAAACACCATATATTTT
CASSPRGSGNTIYF
>TRBD2|.|TRBJ2-7|TRBV5-1
TGCGCCAGCAGCTTGCGTCTAGCGGAGGTTTACGAGCAGTACTTC
CASSLRLAEVYEQYF
>TRBD2|few|TRBJ2-7|TRBV10-3
TGTGCCATCAGTGTAAGCGGGAGGGACTACGAGCAGTACTTC
CAISVSGRDYEQYF
>.|.|TRBJ2-1|TRBV24-1
TGTGCCACCAGTGATTTTGTCAGGGGTGGTAGGAATGAGCAGTTCTTC
CATSDFVRGGRNEQFF
>.|once|TRBJ2-4|TRBV6-2/TRBV6-3
TGTGCCAGCAGTTACTCTCCGGGGGCCAAAAACATTCAGTACTTC
CASSYSPGAKNIQYF
>TRBD2|.|TRBJ2-7|TRBV7-3
TGTGCCAGCAGCGACTCTAGCGGGAGAATCTCTGAGCAGTACTTC
CASSDSSGRISEQYF
>TRBD2|once|TRBJ2-2|TRBV19
TGTGCCAGTAGTATTAGGACTAGCGGGAGTAATTACCCCGGGGAGCTGTTTTTT
CASSIRTSGSNYPGELFF
>.|.|TRBJ2-7|TRBV3-1/TRBV3-2
TGTGCCAGCAGCCAAGCAGGCTACGAGCAGTACTTC
CASSQAGYEQYF
>TRBD1|.|TRBJ1-5|TRBV28
TGTGCCAGCAGGTCCGGGACAGGGGTCGGAAGCAATCAGCCCCAGCATTTT
CASRSGTGVGSNQPQHF
>.|few|TRBJ1-1|TRBV28
TGTGCCAGCAGCATTGGGGGGGCGGGAACTGAAGCTTTCTTT
CASSIGGAGTEAFF
>TRBD2|once|TRBJ2-1|TRBV5-1
TGCGCCAGCAGCGACCCTAGCGGGTTTTACAATGAGCAGTTCTTC
CASSDPSGFYNEQFF
>TRBD1|.|TRBJ1-3|TRBV7-9
TGTGCCAGCAGCTTAGTTTACGGGACAGACTCTGGAAACACCATATATTTT
CASSLVYGTDSGNTIYF
>.|.|TRBJ1-5|TRBV3-1/TRBV3-2
TGTGCCAGCAGCCAAGAGGAAACAGTTAGCAATCAGCCCCAGCATTTT
CASSQEETVSNQPQHF
>TRBD1|.|TRBJ1-5|TRBV19
TGTGCCAGTAGTAGGGACAGGGGTTGGAGTCAGCCCCAGCATTTT
CASSRDRGWSQPQHF
>.|few|TRBJ1-4|TRBV15
TGTGCCACTCCCTGGTTGGGCACAGACAATGAAAAACTGTTTTTT
CATPWLGTDNEKLFF
>.|.|TRBJ1-5|TRBV12-3/TRBV12-4
TGTGCCAGCAGTTTAAACCTAGATCAGCCCCAGCATTTT
CASSLNLDQPQHF
>.|.|TRBJ1-6|TRBV4-2
TGTGCCAGCAGCCAACCCCAACGGGGTCATTCACCCCTCCACTTT
CASSQPQRGHSPLHF
>.|few|TRBJ1-1|TRBV5-6
TGTGCCAGCAGCTCCGCGATGTCAGGGAACACTGAAGCTTTCTTT
CASSSAMSGNTEAFF
>.|.|TRBJ2-5|TRBV5-1
TGCGCCAGCAGCTTGGGGAGCGGAAACACACCAGAGACCCAGTACTTC
CASSLGSGNTPETQYF
>.|.|TRBJ2-2|TRBV19
TGTGCCGCCACATTTGATCAGGGATCCGGGGAGCTGTTTTTT
CAATFDQGSGELFF
>TRBD2|.|TRBJ2-5|TRBV7-2
TGTGCCAGCAGCTCCCAGACTAGCGACCAAGAGACCCAGTACTTC
CASSSQTSDQETQYF
>TRBD1|.|TRBJ2-1|TRBV29-1
TGCAGCGTCTCCAGAAGGACAGGGGAGGACAATGAGCAGTTCTTC
CSVSRRTGEDNEQFF
>TRBD2|.|TRBJ2-1|TRBV2
TGTGCCAGCAGTAGGTCTAGCGGGATGTATGAGCAGTTCTTC
CASSRSSGMYEQFF
>TRBD2|.|TRBJ2-1|TRBV7-9
TGTGCCAGCAGCAGGGGACTACACTACAATGAGCAGTTCTTC
CASSRGLHYNEQFF
>TRBD2|.|TRBJ2-2|TRBV28
TGTGCCAGCAGTTCAACCCTTGGGACTAGCGGGAGGGTCCTAAACACCGGGGAGCTGTTTTTT
CASSSTLGTSGRVLNTGELFF
>TRBD1|.|TRBJ1-5|TRBV5-1
TGCGCCAGCAGCTTGGGACAGGGAGGTCCCAATCAGCCCCAGCATTTT
CASSLGQGGPNQPQHF
>.|.|TRBJ1-2|TRBV20-1
TGCAGTGCTAGTTCCAGTAACTATGGCTACACCTTC
CSASSSNYGYTF
>TRBD1|.|TRBJ1-2|TRBV9
TGTGCCAGCAGCGTAGAAGGGGACAGGGTCGGCTACACCTTC
CASSVEGDRVGYTF
>.|.|TRBJ1-1|TRBV9
TGTGCCAGCAGCCGGACTCTAAACCAAGCGGGTAACACTGAAGCTTTCTTT
CASSRTLNQAGNTEAFF
>TRBD2|.|TRBJ2-2|TRBV28
TGTGCCAGCAGTTTAGAACTAGCGGGCACCGGGGAGCTGTTTTTT
CASSLELAGTGELFF
>TRBD2|.|TRBJ2-7|TRBV5-5
TGTGCCAGCAGCTTGGGTCTAGCGGGACATAACGAGCAGTACTTC
CASSLGLAGHNEQYF
>.|once|TRBJ1-2|TRBV6-5
TGTGCCAGCAGTCCCCTGGCAGCTAACTATGGCTACACCTTC
CASSPLAANYGYTF
>TRBD2|.|TRBJ2-2|TRBV11-3
TGTGCCAGCAGCCAAAGCGGGAGTGACACCGGGGAGCTGTTTTTT
CASSQSGSDTGELFF
>TRBD2|.|TRBJ2-1|TRBV7-9
TGTGCCAGCAGCCACAATCTAGCGGGGGACAATGAGCAGTTCTTC
CASSHNLAGDNEQFF
>TRBD1|.|TRBJ2-7|TRBV4-1
TGCGCCAGCAGCCAACTTCAACAGGGGTACGAGCAGTACTTC
CASSQLQQGYEQYF
>.|.|TRBJ2-5|TRBV29-1
TGCAGCGTTGCTATTTCGTCTGAAGAGACCCAGTACTTC
CSVAISSEETQYF
>.|.|TRBJ1-5|TRBV6-5
TGTGCCAGCGGTAAGGCAGGCGCCTACAATCAGCCCCAGCATTTT
CASGKAGAYNQPQHF
>.|.|TRBJ1-5|TRBV5-6
TGTGCCAGCAGCTTGGAGAGGGCACGGCCCCAGCATTTT
CASSLERARPQHF
>TRBD2|.|TRBJ2-3|TRBV28
TGTGCCAGCAGGATAACAGGGCTAGCGGGAACCACAGATACGCAGTATTTT
CASRITGLAGTTDTQYF
>.|.|TRBJ2-7|TRBV4-3
TGCGCCAGCAGCCACCAAACTGGTTTTTCATCCTCCAACGAGCAGTACTTC
CASSHQTGFSSSNEQYF
>TRBD2|.|TRBJ2-5|TRBV5-1
TGCGCCAGCAGCTTAAAATTAGCGGGGGAAGAGACCCAGTACTTC
CASSLKLAGEETQYF